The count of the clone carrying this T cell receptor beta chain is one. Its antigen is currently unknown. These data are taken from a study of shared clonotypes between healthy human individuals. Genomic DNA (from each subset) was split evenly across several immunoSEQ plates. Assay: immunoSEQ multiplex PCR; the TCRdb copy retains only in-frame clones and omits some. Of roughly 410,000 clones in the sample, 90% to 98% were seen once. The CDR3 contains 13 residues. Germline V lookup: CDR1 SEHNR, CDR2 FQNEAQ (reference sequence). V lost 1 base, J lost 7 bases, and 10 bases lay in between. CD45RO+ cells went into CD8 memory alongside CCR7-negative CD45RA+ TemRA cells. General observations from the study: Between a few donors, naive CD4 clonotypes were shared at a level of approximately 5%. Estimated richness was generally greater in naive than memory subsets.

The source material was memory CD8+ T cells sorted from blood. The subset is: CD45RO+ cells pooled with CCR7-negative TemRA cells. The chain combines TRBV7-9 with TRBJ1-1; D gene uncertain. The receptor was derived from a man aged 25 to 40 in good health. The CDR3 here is CASSLVWRNEAFF. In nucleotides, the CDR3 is TGTGCCAGCAGCTTAGTTTGGAGGAATGAAGCTTTCTTT. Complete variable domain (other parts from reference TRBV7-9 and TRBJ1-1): DTGVSQNPRHKITKRGQNVTFRCDPISEHNRLYWYRQTLGQGPEFLTYFQNEAQLEKSRLLSDRFSAERPKGSFSTLEIQRTEQGDSAMYLCASSLVWRNEAFFGQGTRLTVV.